The 2 T cell receptor beta chains in this list originate from one sample, sequenced in a study of beta chain features in type 1 diabetes. Sequencing targeted expressed TCRB transcripts, as all isolated RNA had been reverse transcribed. Profiling relied on immunoSEQ multiplex PCR, and the TCRdb table lists in-frame clones only, not all of them. The sample lists 250,000 to 350,000 clones; more than 9.5% were seen once. The sequencing input was naive CD4+ T cells from blood. These TCRs come from a woman in her 30s in good health.

The rearrangement joins TRBV5-1 to TRBJ2-1; no firm D call. Germline CDR1 reads SGHRS; CDR2 reads YFSETQ. The CDR3 is 13 amino acids. Deletions cut 3 bases from V and 8 bases from J, with 12 bases between. The CDR3 sequence: CASSSTRVDEQFF. The CDR3 nucleotides are TGCGCCAGCAGCTCAACTCGCGTGGATGAGCAGTTCTTC.

The V gene is TRBV18, the J gene TRBJ1-4, with 7 bases aligning to TRBD1. CDR3 size: 15 residues. Trimming at V came to 1 base and at J to 4 bases, leaving 3 bases not matched to a gene. The germline CDR1 and CDR2 sequences are KGHSH and LQKENI. The chain's CDR3 is CASSPLDRDNEKLFF. In nucleotides, the CDR3 is TGTGCCAGCTCACCACTTGACAGGGATAATGAAAAACTGTTTTTT.